The next 13 T cell receptor beta chains were all read from a single sample in a study of blood T cell repertoires in COVID-19. Assay: immunoSEQ multiplex PCR; the TCRdb copy retains only in-frame clones and omits some. The table records hundreds of thousands of clones, roughly nine tenths of them present only once. The sequenced sample was peripheral blood. These receptors all stem from a young man with active or convalescent COVID-19.

This clone was observed a few times. The rearrangement links TRBV5-1 to TRBJ1-4, with 7 bases identical to TRBD1. The CDR3 has 14 residues. Germline lookup yields CDR1 SGHRS and CDR2 YFSETQ. V trimming: 3 bases; J trimming: 6 bases; junction bases outside the gene matches: 5. In DNA form, the CDR3 reads TGCGCCAGCAGCTGGGGACAGCCCGATGAAAAACTGTTTTTT. Protein product: CASSWGQPDEKLFF.

The chain links TRBV12-5 to TRBJ1-6; a weak D match, TRBD1 (5 bases). CDR1 and CDR2 from the germline V gene are LGHNT and FRNRAP. The CDR3 is 14 residues long. The V end was cut by 2 bases, the J end by 4 bases, with 6 bases between. In DNA, the CDR3 is TGTGCTAGTGGTTTGACAGGTTATAATTCACCCCTCCACTTT. This translates into CASGLTGYNSPLHF.

The rearrangement uses TRBV4-1 and TRBJ2-7, with 8 bases matching TRBD1. CDR3 length: 15 residues. CDR1 is MGHRA, CDR2 YSYEKL, per germline. V gave up 2 bases and J gave up 6 bases; unmatched junction bases: 9. This CDR3 is CASSQTGTGGFEQYF. DNA of the CDR3: TGCGCCAGCAGCCAAACCGGGACAGGCGGGTTCGAGCAGTACTTC.

This chain uses TRBV5-1 with TRBJ1-1, with D tentatively TRBD1 (5 bases). This CDR3 spans 17 amino acids. In germline, CDR1 is SGHRS, CDR2 YFSETQ. V lost 3 bases and J 3 bases, leaving 21 bases between the germline ends. The CDR3 coding sequence is TGCGCCAGCAGCTGGAAAGGGACTGGCCTAGAGGACACTGAAGCTTTCTTT. Protein product: CASSWKGTGLEDTEAFF.

The V gene is TRBV7-2, the J gene TRBJ1-2, with TRBD1 matching over 7 bases. CDR1 SGHTA and CDR2 FQGNSA come from the germline V gene. Trimming cost V 4 bases and J 4 bases; bases outside gene matches: 6. This CDR3 comprises 14 residues. This CDR3 is CASSSDRASYGYTF. The DNA for the CDR3 is TGTGCCAGCAGCTCAGACAGGGCCTCCTATGGCTACACCTTC. Full variable domain (outside the CDR3, taken from reference TRBV7-2 and TRBJ1-2): GAGVSQSPSNKVTEKGKDVELRCDPISGHTALYWYRQSLGQGLEFLIYFQGNSAPDKSGLPSDRFSAERTGGSVSTLTIQRTQQEDSAVYLCASSSDRASYGYTFGSGTRLTVV.

The V and J genes are TRBV5-8 and TRBJ2-3, with TRBD1 matching 7 bases. This CDR3 spans 18 amino acids. V shed 0 bases and J 0 bases; nucleotides not matched to a gene: 10. Per germline, CDR1 SGHTS and CDR2 YDEGEE. Here the CDR3 DNA reads TGTGCCAGCAGCTTGGAGGGGACAGAGGTTTTTAGCACAGATACGCAGTATTTT. As protein: CASSLEGTEVFSTDTQYF.

V and J are TRBV18 and TRBJ1-1; the D gene is possibly TRBD1 (6 bases). This CDR3 region has 14 residues. Trimming removed 2 bases at V and 3 bases at J, with 10 bases between. Germline assignment: CDR1 KGHSH and CDR2 LQKENI. CDR3 in DNA: TGTGCCAGCTCACCAGGGGGCTGGGACACTGAAGCTTTCTTT. Protein: CASSPGGWDTEAFF.

V gene TRBV9 combines with J gene TRBJ1-2, with a possible D match to TRBD1 (5 bases). The CDR3 is made up of 14 amino acids. Trimming shortened V by 5 bases and J by 4 bases, and 15 bases separated the two germline ends. CDR1 and CDR2 from the germline V gene are SGDLS and YYNGEE. The CDR3 DNA is TGTGCCAGCAGTCCTCGGGGGGGAATCTATGGCTACACCTTC. Translation gives CASSPRGGIYGYTF.

CDR3 residues: CASSLLRVEKLFF. The CDR3 DNA follows: TGTGCCAGCAGTTTACTGAGGGTCGAAAAACTGTTTTTT. The chain has TRBV28 and TRBJ1-4; D is unclear. CDR1 is MDHEN and CDR2 is SYDVKM in the germline V gene. Trimming left V 2 bases short and J 8 bases short, with 9 bases between. The CDR3 is made up of 13 amino acids.

The chain carries TRBV11-1 and TRBJ1-4; tentative D call: TRBD1 (6 bases). Trimming left V 4 bases short and J 0 bases short, with 12 bases between. The CDR3 runs to 16 residues. Germline assignment: CDR1 SGHAT and CDR2 FQDESV (reference sequence). The DNA for the CDR3 is TGTGCCAGCAGCTCTCCCCGGACAGCAACTAATGAAAAACTGTTTTTT. Residues: CASSSPRTATNEKLFF.

This chain joins TRBV3-1 (or the pseudogene TRBV3-2) and TRBJ2-1, with TRBD2 identical over 12 bases. Germline CDR1 and CDR2: LGHDT and YNNKEL (reference sequence). The CDR3 covers 18 residues. Trimming removed 1 base from V and 1 base from J; junction bases left unmatched: 5. The CDR3 loop reads CASSQGLAGGPSYNEQFF. The CDR3 nucleotides are TGTGCCAGCAGCCAAGGGCTAGCGGGAGGGCCTTCCTACAATGAGCAGTTCTTC.

This clone was observed a few times. The chain couples TRBV19 to TRBJ1-5, with D possibly TRBD1 on 6 matching bases. This CDR3 spans 17 amino acids. With 0 bases removed from V and 4 bases from J, the gap between germline ends came to 16 bases. CDR1 is LNHDA and CDR2 is SQIVND in the germline V gene (reference sequence). The CDR3 sequence: CASSIDPARGQNQPQHF. CDR3 nucleotide sequence: TGTGCCAGTAGTATAGATCCCGCCAGGGGCCAGAATCAGCCCCAGCATTTT.

The CDR3, as DNA: TGTGCCAGCAGCCATCCGGGGACAGGGAACGACGAGCAGTACTTC. It encodes CASSHPGTGNDEQYF. The genes are TRBV3-1 (or the pseudogene TRBV3-2) and TRBJ2-7; 9 bases map to TRBD1. CDR1 LGHDT and CDR2 YNNKEL come from the germline V gene (reference sequence). V gave up 3 bases and J gave up 5 bases; unmatched junction bases: 8. This CDR3 comprises 15 residues.